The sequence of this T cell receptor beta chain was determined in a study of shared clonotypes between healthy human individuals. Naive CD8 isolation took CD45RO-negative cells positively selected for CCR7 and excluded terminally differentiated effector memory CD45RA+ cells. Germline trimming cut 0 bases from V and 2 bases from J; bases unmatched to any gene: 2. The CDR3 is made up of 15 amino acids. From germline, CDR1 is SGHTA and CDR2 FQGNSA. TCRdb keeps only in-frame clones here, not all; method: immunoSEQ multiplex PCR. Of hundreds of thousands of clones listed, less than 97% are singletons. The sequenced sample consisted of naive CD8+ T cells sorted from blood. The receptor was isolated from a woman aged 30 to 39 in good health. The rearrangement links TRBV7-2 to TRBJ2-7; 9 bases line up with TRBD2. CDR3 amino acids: CASSLASGSAYEQYF. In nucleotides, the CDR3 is TGTGCCAGCAGCTTAGCTAGCGGGAGTGCCTACGAGCAGTACTTC.